The sequence of this TCR beta chain was determined in a study of PD-L1 blockade in urothelial cancer. The data were produced by immunoSEQ multiplex PCR, yet TCRdb's version contains in-frame clones alone and is incomplete. The sample shows 100,000 or so clones, approximately 85% of them seen only once. The CDR3 length is 15 residues. Germline V gives CDR1 LGHNA, CDR2 YNFKEQ. V was pared by 4 bases and J by 3 bases, with 13 bases between. In this sample, this clone turned up once. The receptor's source is a middle-aged man with urothelial cancer. V gene TRBV4-2 combines with J gene TRBJ2-1; D uncertain. The sample consisted of PBMCs, taken around atezolizumab (anti-PD-L1) treatment. CDR3 sequence (DNA): TGTGCCAGCAGCCGGTTTACTGGCGGCTACAATGAGCAGTTCTTC. Amino acid sequence: CASSRFTGGYNEQFF.